The sequence of this T cell receptor beta chain was determined in a study of T cells in Graves' hyperthyroidism and ophthalmopathy. The germline CDR1 and CDR2 sequences are SGHVS and FNYEAQ. The ends were cut back, 5 bases at V and 2 bases at J, with 12 bases in the middle. The CDR3 has 15 residues. Stable Graves' hyperthyroidism meant no ophthalmopathy progression within 18 months. This clonotype has a handful of counts. TCR beta CDR3 region amplification was performed from RNA transcripts. HTBI primers were the set used in a first-round RT-PCR of the TCR CDR3. Each CDR3 protein is one row after TCRdb ran MiXCR on the multiplex PCR reads. This table has 600,000 to 650,000 distinct CDR3 sequences, 15% to 20% appearing once.

The gene calls are TRBV7-6 and TRBJ2-2, with D possibly being TRBD2 (6 bases). The material sequenced was blood. The receptor's source is a young woman with Graves' hyperthyroidism. CDR3 coding DNA: TGTGCCAGCAGCGAGAGCGGGCTCAACACCGGGGAGCTGTTTTTT. This encodes CASSESGLNTGELFF.